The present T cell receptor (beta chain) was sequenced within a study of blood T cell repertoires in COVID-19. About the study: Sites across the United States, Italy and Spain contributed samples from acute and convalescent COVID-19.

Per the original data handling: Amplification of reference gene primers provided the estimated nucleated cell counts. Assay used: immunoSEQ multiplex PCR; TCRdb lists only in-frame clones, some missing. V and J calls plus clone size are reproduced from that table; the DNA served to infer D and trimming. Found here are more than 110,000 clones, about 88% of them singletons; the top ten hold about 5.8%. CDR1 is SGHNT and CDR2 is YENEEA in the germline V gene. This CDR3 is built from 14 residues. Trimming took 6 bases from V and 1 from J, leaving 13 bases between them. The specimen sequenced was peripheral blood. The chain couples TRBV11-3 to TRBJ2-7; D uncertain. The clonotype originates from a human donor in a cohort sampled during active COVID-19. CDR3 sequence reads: CASSGGNNSYEQYF. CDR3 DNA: TGTGCCAGCAGTGGCGGTAATAATTCCTACGAGCAGTACTTC.